The 18 T cell receptor beta chains in this list originate from one sample, sequenced in a study of T-cell memory formation after mild COVID-19. TCRdb reanalysed the 5' RACE reads using MiXCR and keeps one entry per CDR3 protein. The data show under 200,000 distinct CDR3 sequences, 10% to 15% seen once. The source material was PBMCs or a T cell subset sorted from them (not recorded which). Receptor source: a man in his late teens or twenties who had mild COVID-19 (a few samples of this study predate the infection). Cell type and time point are not known.

V and J are TRBV7-2 and TRBJ1-5; D might be TRBD1 (6 bases). CDR1 and CDR2 (germline): SGHTA, FQGNSA. The V and J ends lost 5 bases and 3 bases respectively, with 11 bases between them. The CDR3 extends over 14 amino acids. CDR3 sequence reads: CASSVRGNNQPQHF. For the CDR3, the DNA is TGTGCCAGCAGCGTCAGGGGTAACAATCAGCCCCAGCATTTT. Combining the CDR3 with reference TRBV7-2 and TRBJ1-5 gives the whole variable domain GAGVSQSPSNKVTEKGKDVELRCDPISGHTALYWYRQSLGQGLEFLIYFQGNSAPDKSGLPSDRFSAERTGGSVSTLTIQRTQQEDSAVYLCASSVRGNNQPQHFGDGTRLSIL.

The gene calls are TRBV25-1 and TRBJ1-2; D remains ambiguous. CDR3 size: 14 residues. The V and J ends lost 4 bases and 7 bases respectively, with 16 bases between them. Germline values: CDR1 MGHDK, CDR2 SYGVNS. The DNA for the CDR3 is TGTGCCAGCAGTGTTCGCAGCCACGGTGGTGGCTACACCTTC. It translates to CASSVRSHGGGYTF.

This clonotype was seen many times. The chain recombines TRBV4-2 with TRBJ2-5; D gene ambiguous. The CDR3 covers 13 residues. V was pared by 0 bases and J by 5 bases, with 7 bases between. The germline gives CDR1 LGHNA, CDR2 YNFKEQ. This CDR3 is CASSQDPRETQYF. CDR3 nucleotide sequence: TGTGCCAGCAGCCAAGATCCGAGGGAGACCCAGTACTTC.

This clonotype was observed a few times. J is TRBJ1-2 and V is TRBV10-2; 8 bases agree with TRBD1. This CDR3 spans 13 amino acids. V lost 6 bases and J lost 6; bases outside the gene matches: 6. CDR1 and CDR2 from the germline V gene are WSHSY and SAAADI. This chain's CDR3 is CASRRQGLNGYTF. The CDR3 nucleotides are TGCGCCAGCAGGAGACAGGGGTTAAATGGCTACACCTTC.

The sample holds a few counts of this clonotype. This may come from a read error, since a much larger clone is one base off. The chain is built from TRBV9 and TRBJ2-3, with D unclear. CDR1 and CDR2 (germline): SGDLS, YYNGEE. The CDR3 is 13 amino acids. V was clipped by 0 bases and J by 1 base, with 3 bases between them. This chain's CDR3 is CASSVGGTDTQYF. The DNA for the CDR3 is TGTGCCAGCAGCGTAGGGGGCACAGATACGCAGTATTTT.

This clonotype was seen repeatedly, ten times or more. This rearrangement joins TRBV7-2 to TRBJ2-2, with 11 bases that match TRBD2. Looked up from germline, CDR1 is SGHTA and CDR2 is FQGNSA. The CDR3 totals 17 residues. With V trimmed by 6 bases and J by 0 bases, 6 bases remained unmatched. CDR3 residues: CASSLAGGNANTGELFF. The CDR3 bases are TGTGCCAGCAGTCTAGCGGGGGGCAACGCGAACACCGGGGAGCTGTTTTTT. The full variable domain, its missing parts supplied by reference TRBV7-2 and TRBJ2-2, is GAGVSQSPSNKVTEKGKDVELRCDPISGHTALYWYRQSLGQGLEFLIYFQGNSAPDKSGLPSDRFSAERTGGSVSTLTIQRTQQEDSAVYLCASSLAGGNANTGELFFGEGSRLTVL.

The rearrangement joins TRBV5-1 to TRBJ2-1, with 10 bases identical to TRBD2. Germline V gives CDR1 SGHRS, CDR2 YFSETQ. V lost 5 bases, J lost 4 bases, and 6 bases stayed unmatched. The CDR3 has 15 amino acids. The chain's CDR3 is CASSPTSGPYNEQFF. The CDR3, as DNA: TGCGCCAGCAGTCCGACTAGCGGGCCATACAATGAGCAGTTCTTC.

In nucleotides, the CDR3 is TGTGCCAGCAGCCCGTACAGGGGTCGTCAAGAGACCCAGTACTTC. Protein sequence: CASSPYRGRQETQYF. The chain combines TRBV6-5 with TRBJ2-5; TRBD1 matches 7 bases. The CDR3 has 15 residues. Germline CDR1 and CDR2: MNHEY and SVGAGI. V lost 6 bases to trimming and J lost 2 bases; unmatched junction nucleotides: 9.

J is TRBJ1-2 and V is TRBV7-2; D is possibly TRBD1 (5 bases). This CDR3 region has 14 residues. Germline values: CDR1 SGHTA, CDR2 FQGNSA. Trimming pared 5 bases from V and 0 bases from J, leaving 10 bases between. The DNA for the CDR3 is TGTGCCAGCAGCCTAGACAGTTCTAACTATGGCTACACCTTC. This encodes CASSLDSSNYGYTF.

This clonotype was picked up a small number of times. The genes are TRBV6-2 or TRBV6-3 and TRBJ2-7, with 7 bases matching TRBD1. Trimming at V came to 6 bases and at J to 7 bases, leaving 3 bases not matched to a gene. Germline CDR1 MNHEY, CDR2 SVGEGT. This CDR3 has 11 amino acids. CDR3 in DNA: TGTGCCAGCAGGAAGGACAGGGAGCAGTACGTC. Protein product: CASRKDREQYV.

This clonotype came up many times. CDR3 sequence reads: CSAGQGARETQYF. The CDR3 DNA reads as TGCAGTGCTGGACAGGGGGCTAGGGAGACCCAGTACTTC. The rearrangement links TRBV20-1 to TRBJ2-5; 11 nucleotides agree with TRBD1. The J segment lost 5 bases and the V segment lost 5 bases, leaving 4 bases of the junction unmatched. Germline lookup yields CDR1 DFQATT and CDR2 SNEGSKA (reference sequence). The CDR3 is 13 residues long.

The chain joins TRBV7-2 to TRBJ1-1, with a tentative D call TRBD1 (6 bases). Trimming cost V 2 bases and J 8 bases, with 15 bases left between them. The CDR3 consists of 14 residues. Germline V gene sequence: CDR1 SGHTA, CDR2 FQGNSA. The CDR3 DNA reads as TGTGCCAGCAGCTTATCGGGGGGCGGAGGGGAAGCTTTCTTT. Its protein is CASSLSGGGGEAFF.

There are a few counts of this clonotype. This rearrangement joins TRBV5-4 to TRBJ1-2, with TRBD1 identical over 7 bases. The germline V gene encodes CDR1 SGHNT and CDR2 YYREEE (reference sequence). The CDR3 is 15 residues long. Unmatched junction bases numbered 11, after V lost 1 base and J lost 8 bases. The CDR3: CASSLNPDRVYGYTF. The CDR3 DNA is TGTGCCAGCAGCTTGAACCCCGACAGGGTGTACGGCTACACCTTC.

The rearrangement links TRBV11-2 to TRBJ2-7; D is unresolved. Germline-derived CDR1 and CDR2 are SGHAT and FQNNGV. V lost 2 bases and J lost 6, with 17 bases in between. This CDR3 contains 15 residues. The CDR3 loop is CASSLLLDWWSEQYF. The CDR3 DNA reads as TGTGCCAGCAGCTTATTACTTGACTGGTGGAGCGAGCAGTACTTC.

There are a few counts of this clonotype. The CDR3 sequence is CSAGGTDTQYF. CDR3 DNA: TGCAGTGCAGGGGGGACAGATACGCAGTATTTT. V is TRBV20-1 and J is TRBJ2-3; D may be TRBD1 or TRBD2 (6 bases each). The CDR3 totals 11 residues. The V gene lost 6 bases and the J gene lost 3 bases, with 7 bases spanning the gap. Germline CDR1 DFQATT, CDR2 SNEGSKA (reference sequence).

The chain recombines TRBV27 with TRBJ2-3, with D possibly called TRBD1 or TRBD2 (5 bases each). Germline V gene sequence: CDR1 MNHEY, CDR2 SMNVEV (reference sequence). The CDR3 is 14 amino acids. V was shortened by 0 bases and J by 3 bases, with 7 bases between the two germline ends. CDR3 nucleotides: TGTGCCAGCAGTTTATCGGGGGAGACAGATACGCAGTATTTT. Translation: CASSLSGETDTQYF.

Many counts were recorded for this clonotype. The chain is built from TRBV7-2 and TRBJ1-1; 7 positions agree with TRBD1. Per the germline V gene, CDR1 is SGHTA and CDR2 is FQGNSA. CDR3 length equals 14 residues. The V gene end was trimmed by 2 bases and the J gene end by 3 bases; junction bases not matched to a gene: 3. This CDR3 is CASSLQGVDTEAFF. Written as DNA, the CDR3 is TGTGCCAGCAGCTTACAGGGGGTGGACACTGAAGCTTTCTTT.

This clonotype was seen a few times. V and J are TRBV7-9 and TRBJ2-3, with 7 bases identical to TRBD2. With 4 bases clipped from V and 4 bases from J, the junction kept 11 bases outside the gene matches. Germline V gene data show CDR1 as SEHNR and CDR2 as FQNEAQ (reference sequence). There are 16 residues in the CDR3. The CDR3 DNA is TGTGCCAGCAGCTCCTTTACCGGGACTAACTCAGATACGCAGTATTTT. This encodes CASSSFTGTNSDTQYF.